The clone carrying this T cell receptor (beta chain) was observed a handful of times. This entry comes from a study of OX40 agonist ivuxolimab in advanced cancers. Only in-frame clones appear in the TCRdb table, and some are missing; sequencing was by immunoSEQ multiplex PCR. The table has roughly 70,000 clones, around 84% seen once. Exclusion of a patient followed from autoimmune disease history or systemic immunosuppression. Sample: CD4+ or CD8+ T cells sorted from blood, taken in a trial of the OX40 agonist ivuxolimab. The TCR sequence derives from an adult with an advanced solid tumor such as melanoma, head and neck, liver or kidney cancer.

The CDR3 DNA follows: TGTGCCAGCAGCTTAAAGGTTACCGGGGAGCTGTTTTTT. Its translation: CASSLKVTGELFF. The rearrangement links TRBV7-3 to TRBJ2-2; D remains unclear. The CDR3 runs 13 residues. V was trimmed by 1 base and J by 5 bases, leaving 5 bases between them. Germline lookup yields CDR1 SGHTA and CDR2 FQGTGA.